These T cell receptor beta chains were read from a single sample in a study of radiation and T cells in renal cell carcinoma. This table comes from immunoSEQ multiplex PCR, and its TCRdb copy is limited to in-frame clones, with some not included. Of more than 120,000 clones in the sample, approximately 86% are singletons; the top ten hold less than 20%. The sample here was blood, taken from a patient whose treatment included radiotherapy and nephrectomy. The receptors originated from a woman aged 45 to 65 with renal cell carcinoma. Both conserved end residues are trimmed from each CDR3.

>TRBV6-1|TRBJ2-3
ASSDPGLAGRTDTQY
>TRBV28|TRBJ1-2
ASRDTYGYT
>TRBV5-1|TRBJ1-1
ASSPREGHLDTEAF
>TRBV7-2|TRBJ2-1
ASSLGVNEQF
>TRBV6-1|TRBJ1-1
ASSPSRDTEAF
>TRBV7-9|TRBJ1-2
ASSSHPGQILDNYGYT
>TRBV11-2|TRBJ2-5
ASSSPAGVRETQY
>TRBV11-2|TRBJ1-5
ASSLDRGNNQPQH
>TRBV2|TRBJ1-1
ASSGDGRNTEAF
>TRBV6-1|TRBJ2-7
ASRTGLLSYEQY
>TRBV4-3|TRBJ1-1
ASSQDAGQSGAF
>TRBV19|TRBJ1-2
ASRRDRGQSYGYT
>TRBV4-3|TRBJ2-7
ASSPRRGDNEQY
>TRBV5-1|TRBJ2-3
ASSFTGSGSTDTQY
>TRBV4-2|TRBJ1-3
ASSQSLQGGSGNTIY
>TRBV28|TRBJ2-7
ATRELVQY
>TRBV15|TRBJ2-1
ATSRDNRGEQF
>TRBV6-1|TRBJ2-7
ASSEVTSAYEQY
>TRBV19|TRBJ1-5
ATNRDRAYNQPQH
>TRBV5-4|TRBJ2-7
ASSPTSGDLAEQY
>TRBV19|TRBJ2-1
ASSHRDSIF
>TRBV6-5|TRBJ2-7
ASSKRTSGDDEQY
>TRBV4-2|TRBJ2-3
ASSRGTSGGTDTQY
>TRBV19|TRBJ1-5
ASSIEGNSNQPQH
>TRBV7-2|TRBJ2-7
ASSLYGVGRESYEQY
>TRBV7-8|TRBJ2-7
ASSLFFGGATYEQY
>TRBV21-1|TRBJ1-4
ASSKPPQVLNEKLF
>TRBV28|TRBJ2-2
ALGPAPPNTGELF
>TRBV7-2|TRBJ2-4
ASSYSLAKNIQY
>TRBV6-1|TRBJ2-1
ASSWTENNEQF
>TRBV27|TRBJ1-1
ASSFDRAFEAF
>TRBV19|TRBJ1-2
ASSTTDGLGYT
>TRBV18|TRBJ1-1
ASSPVGVGMDTEAF
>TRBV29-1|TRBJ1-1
SVQPWGAQAKAF
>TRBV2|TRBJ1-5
ASSRDRDRGQPQH
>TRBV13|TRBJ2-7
ASSLLAGGRSYEQY
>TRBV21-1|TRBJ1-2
ASSKSTGGAKYGYT
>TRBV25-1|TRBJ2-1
ASVGDRIAYNEQF
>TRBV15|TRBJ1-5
ATSRALTPSNQPQH
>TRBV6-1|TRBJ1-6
ASSEEGSSYNSPLH
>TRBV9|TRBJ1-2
ASSVEGLGGYT
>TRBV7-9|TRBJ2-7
ASTPIPGQGNYEQY
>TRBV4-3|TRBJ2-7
ASSRTQGAGRGEQY